The 15 T cell receptor beta chains below were found in one sample sequenced in a study of shared clonotypes between healthy human individuals. Naive CD8 cells, CD45RO-negative and positively selected for CCR7, excluded terminally differentiated effector memory CD45RA+ cells. Libraries were prepared by immunoSEQ multiplex PCR; TCRdb keeps only in-frame clonotypes and omits some of them. The sample gives millions of clones, approximately 94% of which show up once; more than 0.95% is in the top ten. Sequencing input: naive CD8+ T cells sorted from blood. These receptors originate from a man between 18 and 29 years old in good health.

There are a few counts of this clone. The chain employs TRBV6-1 and TRBJ1-6; 9 bases line up with TRBD1. The CDR3 totals 14 residues. Germline trimming cut 4 bases from V and 10 bases from J; bases unmatched to any gene: 5. The germline gives CDR1 MNHNS, CDR2 SASEGT. The CDR3 loop is CASSAGTGISPLHF. The CDR3 region has the DNA TGTGCCAGCAGTGCCGGGACAGGGATCTCACCCCTCCACTTT.

This clone was found once. The chain couples TRBV5-1 to TRBJ1-5, with D maybe TRBD1 (5 bases). The V end lost 4 bases, the J end lost 7 bases, and 15 bases lay between the germline ends. CDR1 is SGHRS, CDR2 YFSETQ, per germline. The CDR3 spans 14 residues. CDR3 loop: CASSPIGGNQPQHF. CDR3 DNA sequence: TGCGCCAGCAGCCCGATTGGGGGAAACCAGCCCCAGCATTTT.

This chain uses TRBV2 with TRBJ1-6, with D tentatively TRBD1 (6 bases). The CDR3 contains 13 residues. Germline assignment: CDR1 SNHLY and CDR2 FYNNEI. Between the trimmed V and J ends, which lost 7 bases and 7 bases, there was a span of 11 bases. The CDR3 DNA reads TGTGCCAGCAACAGGGACGAGAATTCACCCCTCCACTTT. Its translation: CASNRDENSPLHF.

The chain is built from TRBV6-6 and TRBJ2-5; possible D gene TRBD2, 6 bases. There are 15 residues in the CDR3. Trimming cost V 0 bases and J 5 bases, with 13 bases left between them. Looked up from germline, CDR1 is MNHNY and CDR2 is SVGAGI (reference sequence). The CDR3 DNA reads TGTGCCAGCAGTTACTCGACACTAGCCGGGGAGACCCAGTACTTC. Protein: CASSYSTLAGETQYF.

Details on this clone: Other DNA sequences in the sample encode the same CDR3. This chain joins TRBV4-3 and TRBJ1-3; 7 bases agree with TRBD1. Trimming took 0 bases from V and 2 from J; bases not matched to a gene: 1. The CDR3 consists of 15 residues. CDR1 is LGHNA, CDR2 YSLEER, per germline. CDR3 sequence reads: CASSQETGPGNTIYF. Here the CDR3 DNA reads TGCGCCAGCAGCCAAGAGACAGGGCCTGGAAACACCATATATTTT.

CDR3 coding DNA: TGTGCCAGCACCTGGGACAGGGTTGGTTGGACCCAGTACTTC. It yields the protein CASTWDRVGWTQYF. V gene TRBV21-1 combines with J gene TRBJ2-5; the table gives TRBD1 as D, unverified against the DNA. TRBV21-1 is marked as a pseudogene. The CDR3 is made up of 14 amino acids.

In the case of this clone: Other DNA variants within this sample encode the same CDR3. The chain uses TRBV7-9 and TRBJ2-7; D unclear. This CDR3 contains 14 residues. Germline assignment: CDR1 SEHNR and CDR2 FQNEAQ (reference sequence). The germline V and J ends were trimmed by 4 bases and 1 base, with 11 bases remaining between them. The CDR3 loop is CASSSTTGSYEQYF. For the CDR3, the DNA is TGTGCCAGCAGCTCAACGACGGGTTCCTACGAGCAGTACTTC.

The chain uses TRBV10-3 and TRBJ1-1; no reliable D call. The CDR3 consists of 13 residues. The V end lost 6 bases, the J end lost 1 base, and 9 bases lay between the germline ends. CDR1 ENHRY and CDR2 SYGVKD come from the germline V gene. CDR3 loop: CAIRRFENTEAFF. DNA for the CDR3: TGTGCCATCAGAAGATTCGAGAACACTGAAGCTTTCTTT.

The rearrangement joins TRBV13 to TRBJ1-2; D gene unclear. V was shortened by 1 base and J by 4 bases, with 10 bases between the two germline ends. Per germline, CDR1 PRHDT and CDR2 FYEKMQ (reference sequence). The CDR3 consists of 14 residues. The CDR3 region is CASSLDRASYGYTF. As DNA, the CDR3 is TGTGCCAGCAGCTTAGATCGGGCCAGCTATGGCTACACCTTC.

The chain carries TRBV6-6 and TRBJ2-7; 11 nucleotides align to TRBD1. Germline V lookup: CDR1 MNHNY, CDR2 SVGAGI (reference sequence). V shed 6 bases and J 4 bases; nucleotides not matched to a gene: 5. This CDR3 is built from 14 residues. The CDR3 DNA reads TGTGCCAGCAGCCCCGGACAGGGGGCATACGAGCAGTACTTC. Protein: CASSPGQGAYEQYF.

This chain links TRBV19 with TRBJ2-5; D perhaps matches TRBD1 (7 bases). CDR1 and CDR2 (germline): LNHDA, SQIVND (reference sequence). The V end lost 6 bases, the J end lost 0 bases, and 17 bases lay between the germline ends. The CDR3 has 16 residues. The CDR3: CASSRGGTEYQETQYF. The DNA for the CDR3 is TGTGCCAGTAGCCGAGGCGGGACAGAGTACCAAGAGACCCAGTACTTC.

The chain is built from TRBV7-6 and TRBJ2-7; 10 positions match TRBD1. V was pared by 5 bases and J by 2 bases, with 6 bases of the junction left unmatched. Germline lookup yields CDR1 SGHVS and CDR2 FNYEAQ. The CDR3 contains 15 residues. The CDR3 is CASSPSDRGTYEQYF. CDR3 nucleotides: TGTGCCAGCAGCCCCTCGGACAGGGGGACCTACGAGCAGTACTTC.

V is TRBV10-3 and J is TRBJ2-3; D unclear. Germline V gene lookup returns CDR1 ENHRY and CDR2 SYGVKD. The CDR3 sequence is 14 residues long. V was trimmed by 0 bases and J by 0 bases, leaving 4 bases between them. CDR3 DNA: TGTGCCATCAGTGAGTCGGCGAGCACAGATACGCAGTATTTT. This translates into CAISESASTDTQYF.

The chain recombines TRBV18 with TRBJ2-3; weak D call: TRBD1 (5 bases). Trimming shortened V by 5 bases and J by 4 bases, and 10 bases separated the two germline ends. The CDR3 spans 13 residues. Germline CDR1 is KGHSH and CDR2 is LQKENI. Here the CDR3 reads CASSSARADTQYF. CDR3 coding DNA: TGTGCCAGCTCATCCGCCAGGGCAGATACGCAGTATTTT.

This clone appeared a single time. At one of its ends the junction is not consistent with the germline gene, which may arise from a read error. The genes are TRBV4-1 and TRBJ2-7; 7 nucleotides match TRBD1. CDR1 is MGHRA, CDR2 YSYEKL, per germline. CDR3 size: 15 residues. DNA for the CDR3: TGCGCCAGTAGCCATCTAGGGACAGCAATCTACGAGCAGTACTTC. It is translated as CASSHLGTAIYEQYF.